The following is a T cell receptor (beta chain) sequence with its context. The antigen remains undetermined. The study sampled blood at baseline, cycle 4 day 1, and cycle 7 day 1. Trimming took off 10 bases at V and 5 bases at J, with 11 bases between the two ends. CDR3 length: 11 residues. CDR1 SGHAT and CDR2 FQNNGV come from the germline V gene. Clones were read by immunoSEQ multiplex PCR, and TCRdb kept only the in-frame ones, dropping some. This table holds around 34,000 clones, approximately 80% found once. The sample belongs to a study of OX40 agonist ivuxolimab in advanced cancers. Study-level background: At 82.7% male, the cohort had a mean age of 60 years, ranging from roughly 20 to 85. Earlier anti-PD-1, anti-PD-L1 or anti-CTLA-4 therapy was permitted; roughly 40% had received some. Findings and caveats of the study: Expanded clones were, on average, more numerous in CD8+ T cells than in CD4+.

V usage is TRBV11-2 and J usage is TRBJ2-5; D is unresolved. The source was CD4+ or CD8+ T cells sorted from blood, collected in a trial of the OX40 agonist ivuxolimab. This clonotype originated in an adult with an advanced solid tumor such as melanoma, head and neck, liver or kidney cancer. The CDR3 bases are TGTGCCACCAGAATCCGGGAGACCCAGTACTTC. This encodes CATRIRETQYF.